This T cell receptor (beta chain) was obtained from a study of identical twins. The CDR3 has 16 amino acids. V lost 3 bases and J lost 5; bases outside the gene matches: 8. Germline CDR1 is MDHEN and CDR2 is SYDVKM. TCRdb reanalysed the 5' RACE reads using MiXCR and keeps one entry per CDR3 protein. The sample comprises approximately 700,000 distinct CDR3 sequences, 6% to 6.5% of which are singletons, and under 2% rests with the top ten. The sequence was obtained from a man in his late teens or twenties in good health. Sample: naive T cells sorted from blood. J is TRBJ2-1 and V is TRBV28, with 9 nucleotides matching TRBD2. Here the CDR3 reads CASSFRLAGGNNEQFF. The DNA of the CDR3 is TGTGCCAGCAGTTTTAGGCTCGCGGGAGGGAACAATGAGCAGTTCTTC.